These 22 T cell receptor beta chains originate from one sample sequenced in a study of vaccination effects on CD4 cells after COVID-19. After expansion with viral peptide pools in the ViraFEST assay, antigen-specific CD4+ T cells were sequenced. Subsequent to 10 days of culture, CD4+ T cells were isolated. BNT162b2 vaccine or mRNA-1273 vaccine was given to participants in two doses. No antigen has been identified for these receptors. The protocol was immunoSEQ multiplex PCR, while the TCRdb copy is restricted to in-frame clones and leaves out a portion. Of fewer than 80,000 clones in the sample, 74% were seen once. Sequencing was performed on CD4+ T cells from PBMCs cultured with HCoV-229E spike peptides, taken after COVID-19 vaccination. These receptor sequences come from a human donor who received a COVID-19 vaccine.

This chain joins TRBV15 and TRBJ2-3, with TRBD2 matching over 7 bases. Germline V gene data show CDR1 as LNHNV and CDR2 as YYDKDF (reference sequence). The length of the CDR3 is 16 residues. With V trimmed by 0 bases and J by 1 base, 4 bases remained unmatched. CDR3 in DNA: TGTGCCACCAGCAGAGATCTGGGAGGGGGCACAGATACGCAGTATTTT. It is translated as CATSRDLGGGTDTQYF.

J is TRBJ2-7 and V is TRBV9; 7 nucleotides match TRBD1. The CDR3 is 17 residues long. CDR1 SGDLS and CDR2 YYNGEE come from the germline V gene. V was clipped by 3 bases and J by 4 bases; unmatched bases: 16. CDR3 in amino acids: CASSAVQGLFGKYEQYV. Here the CDR3 DNA reads TGTGCCAGCAGCGCGGTACAGGGGCTCTTTGGTAAGTACGAGCAGTACGTC.

J is TRBJ2-2 and V is TRBV6-6; TRBD2 is a possible D gene (5 bases). Trimming took off 0 bases at V and 4 bases at J, with 9 bases between the two ends. Germline CDR1 MNHNY, CDR2 SVGAGI (reference sequence). The CDR3 consists of 15 residues. The CDR3 region has the DNA TGTGCCAGCAGTTACTCGAGGGCTAGCACCGGGGAGCTGTTTTTT. Encoded protein: CASSYSRASTGELFF.

The genes are TRBV14 and TRBJ1-2; TRBD1 agrees at 8 bases. V dropped 2 bases and J dropped 8; count of bases not matched to a gene: 10. The CDR3 runs to 15 residues. The germline gives CDR1 SGHDN, CDR2 FVKESK. This CDR3 reads CASSQLADRGGGYTF. The CDR3 DNA follows: TGTGCCAGCAGCCAACTCGCCGACAGGGGAGGCGGCTACACCTTC.

This clone was counted once. This chain connects TRBV11-2 to TRBJ2-3; D is tentatively TRBD1 or TRBD2 (5 bases each). The CDR3 is 15 amino acids. Germline CDR1 SGHAT, CDR2 FQNNGV. Trimming removed 5 bases from V and 4 bases from J, with 16 bases in between. The CDR3 sequence is CASSPSSRGADTQYF. CDR3 DNA sequence: TGTGCCAGCAGCCCGTCCAGCCGAGGGGCAGATACGCAGTATTTT.

The rearrangement joins TRBV18 to TRBJ2-1; D not resolved. Deletions cut 3 bases from V and 6 bases from J, with 9 bases between. CDR1 KGHSH and CDR2 LQKENI come from the germline V gene. This CDR3 is 13 amino acids long. CDR3 DNA sequence: TGTGCCAGCTCACCCAACCCTATCAATGAGCAGTTCTTC. Amino acids: CASSPNPINEQFF.

The genes are TRBV7-2 and TRBJ1-2, with D possibly being TRBD1 (6 bases). Trimming took 1 base from V and 2 from J, leaving 8 bases between them. Germline CDR1 is SGHTA and CDR2 is FQGNSA. The CDR3 runs 14 residues. CDR3 in amino acids: CASSLGGGNYGYTF. Here the CDR3 DNA reads TGTGCCAGCAGCTTAGGGGGGGGCAACTATGGCTACACCTTC.

This clone was observed a single time. The gene calls are TRBV24-1 and TRBJ2-1, with a tentative D call TRBD2 (5 bases). CDR3 length equals 16 residues. With 3 bases removed from V and 0 bases from J, the gap between germline ends came to 11 bases. Germline V lookup: CDR1 KGHDR, CDR2 SFDVKD. CDR3 bases: TGTGCCACCAGTGATGGCCGTGGGAGCTCCTACAATGAGCAGTTCTTC. Residues: CATSDGRGSSYNEQFF.

The V and J genes are TRBV5-6 and TRBJ2-1; 10 bases fit TRBD2. J was trimmed by 5 bases and V by 0 bases; bases with no gene match: 8. Germline CDR1 reads SGHDT; CDR2 reads YYEEEE. The CDR3 length is 17 residues. The CDR3 bases are TGTGCCAGCAGCTTGGCCTTACTAGCGGGGTCTAACAATGAGCAGTTCTTC. The encoded protein is CASSLALLAGSNNEQFF.

This sequence joins TRBV29-1 and TRBJ1-6; no clear D gene. The CDR3 length is 13 residues. Deletions cut 4 bases from V and 6 bases from J, with 10 bases between. Germline-derived CDR1 and CDR2 are SQVTM and ANQGSEA. The chain's CDR3 is CSVGTSRNSPLHF. In DNA form, the CDR3 reads TGCAGCGTTGGTACGTCCCGTAATTCACCCCTCCACTTT.

The rearrangement links TRBV18 to TRBJ2-7; 7 bases line up with TRBD1. Germline assignment: CDR1 KGHSH and CDR2 LQKENI. This CDR3 has 14 amino acids. With 3 bases clipped from V and 3 bases from J, the junction kept 5 bases outside the gene matches. The CDR3 region has the DNA TGTGCCAGCTCACCTGACAGGGCTTACTACGAGCAGTACGTC. Residues: CASSPDRAYYEQYV.

The sample holds a few counts of this clone. The chain carries TRBV5-4 and TRBJ2-2, with D maybe TRBD1 (5 bases). The germline V gene has CDR1 SGHNT and CDR2 YYREEE (reference sequence). Trimming shortened V by 3 bases and J by 6 bases, and 12 bases separated the two germline ends. The CDR3 is made up of 14 amino acids. The chain's CDR3 is CASSSSQGAGELFF. CDR3 nucleotide sequence: TGTGCCAGCAGCTCCTCCCAAGGGGCCGGGGAGCTGTTTTTT.

The rearrangement links TRBV5-8 to TRBJ1-4; 9 bases are a match to TRBD1. V lost 4 bases to trimming and J lost 7 bases; unmatched junction nucleotides: 8. The CDR3 extends over 15 amino acids. Germline V gene lookup returns CDR1 SGHTS and CDR2 YDEGEE. In DNA form, the CDR3 reads TGTGCCAGCAGCGCCTACAGGGGGCCGGTTGAAAAACTGTTTTTT. Its protein is CASSAYRGPVEKLFF.

The chain uses TRBV7-2 and TRBJ2-5; D is ambiguous. V was cut by 5 bases and J by 2 bases, with 0 bases left in between. CDR3 length: 10 amino acids. Germline CDR1 SGHTA, CDR2 FQGNSA. CDR3: CASSQETQYF. Written as DNA, the CDR3 is TGTGCCAGCAGCCAAGAGACCCAGTACTTC.

The chain links TRBV4-1 to TRBJ2-5, with a tentative D call TRBD2 (7 bases). With 4 bases removed from V and 4 bases from J, the gap between germline ends came to 16 bases. The CDR3 sequence is 15 residues long. CDR1 and CDR2 from the germline V gene are MGHRA and YSYEKL. The DNA of the CDR3 is TGCGCCAGCAGCCCACGGGGGGCCGGCGGAGAGACCCAGTACTTC. It specifies CASSPRGAGGETQYF.

This clone turned up a few times. J is TRBJ2-2 and V is TRBV5-1; possibly TRBD1 or TRBD2 for D (5 bases each). CDR1 and CDR2 (germline): SGHRS, YFSETQ. The CDR3 totals 15 residues. With 4 bases removed from V and 1 base from J, the gap between germline ends came to 11 bases. The CDR3 loop reads CASSRGDVNTGELFF. For the CDR3, the DNA is TGCGCCAGCAGCAGAGGGGACGTGAACACCGGGGAGCTGTTTTTT.

In its sample, this clone was seen a few times. As DNA, the CDR3 is TGTGCCAGTAGTCGGGCTCAGGTTTCGTATGGCTACACCTTC. This translates into CASSRAQVSYGYTF. V is TRBV19 and J is TRBJ1-2; D is ambiguous. The V gene's germline CDR1 is LNHDA and CDR2 SQIVND (reference sequence). V gave up 5 bases and J gave up 5 bases, with 15 bases separating them. CDR3 length: 14 residues. Together with reference TRBV19 and TRBJ1-2, the CDR3 gives the full variable domain: DGGITQSPKYLFRKEGQNVTLSCEQNLNHDAMYWYRQDPGQGLRLIYYSQIVNDFQKGDIAEGYSVSREKKESFPLTVTSAQKNPTAFYLCASSRAQVSYGYTFGSGTRLTVV.

The V gene is TRBV5-1, the J gene TRBJ2-6; D tentatively fits TRBD1 or TRBD2 (5 bases each). This CDR3 has 17 amino acids. V was pared by 4 bases and J by 1 base, with 15 bases between. Germline CDR1 is SGHRS and CDR2 is YFSETQ. The CDR3 DNA is TGCGCCAGCAGCGGGGACCGTTGGGGTTCTGGGGCCAACGTCCTGACTTTC. Protein: CASSGDRWGSGANVLTF.

The rearrangement links TRBV5-5 to TRBJ1-5; TRBD1 might be the D (5 bases). V lost 0 bases, J lost 6 bases, and 13 bases lay in between. Germline V CDR1 and CDR2: SGHKS, YYEKEE (reference sequence). The CDR3 loop spans 15 amino acids. The CDR3, as DNA: TGTGCCAGCAGCTTGGACCAGGGTCATATTCAGCCCCAGCATTTT. Amino acids: CASSLDQGHIQPQHF.

The CDR3 DNA follows: TGTGCCAGCAGTCCGAAGGGTAGGGGGACGGCCGGGGAGCTGTTTTTT. It encodes CASSPKGRGTAGELFF. V usage is TRBV7-2 and J usage is TRBJ2-2; D is perhaps TRBD1 (6 bases). Looked up from germline, CDR1 is SGHTA and CDR2 is FQGNSA. The CDR3 contains 16 residues. V was clipped by 6 bases and J by 6 bases, with 20 bases between them.

This chain uses TRBV19 with TRBJ2-7, with TRBD1 as a possible D gene (6 bases). V dropped 6 bases and J dropped 2 bases, with 14 bases sitting between them. This CDR3 region has 14 residues. The germline V gene encodes CDR1 LNHDA and CDR2 SQIVND (reference sequence). The CDR3 region has the DNA TGTGCCAGTAGCCAAACGACAGGACCCTACGAGCAGTACGTC. Translation: CASSQTTGPYEQYV.

The V and J genes are TRBV7-3 and TRBJ2-3; 10 bases are a match to TRBD1. CDR1 is SGHTA, CDR2 FQGTGA, per germline. The trim removed 3 bases at V and 5 bases at J, leaving 17 bases unmatched. The CDR3 runs 19 residues. This chain's CDR3 is CASSFRDRGIGGVGDTQYF. CDR3 nucleotides: TGTGCCAGCAGCTTCCGGGACAGGGGAATAGGGGGGGTTGGAGATACGCAGTATTTT.